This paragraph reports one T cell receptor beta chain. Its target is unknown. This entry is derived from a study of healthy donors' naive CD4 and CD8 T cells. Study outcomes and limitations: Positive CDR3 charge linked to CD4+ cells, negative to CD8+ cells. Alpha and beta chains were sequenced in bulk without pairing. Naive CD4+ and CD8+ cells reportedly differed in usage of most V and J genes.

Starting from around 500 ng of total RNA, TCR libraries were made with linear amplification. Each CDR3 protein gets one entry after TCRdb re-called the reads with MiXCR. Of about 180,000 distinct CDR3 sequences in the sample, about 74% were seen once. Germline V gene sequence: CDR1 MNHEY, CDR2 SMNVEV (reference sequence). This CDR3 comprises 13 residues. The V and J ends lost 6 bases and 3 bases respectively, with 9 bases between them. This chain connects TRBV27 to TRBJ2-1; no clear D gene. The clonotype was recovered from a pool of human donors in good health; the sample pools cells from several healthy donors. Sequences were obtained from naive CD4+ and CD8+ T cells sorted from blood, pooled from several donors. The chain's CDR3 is CASRTSYYNEQFF. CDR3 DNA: TGTGCCAGCAGAACTTCCTACTACAATGAGCAGTTCTTC.